This T cell receptor (beta chain) is drawn from a study of T cell repertoires in cytomegalovirus infection. Study background: Recently described HLA-C-restricted plus well-studied HLA-B-restricted CMV epitopes were used. Public signatures in TCR beta pointed to CMV infection and matching HLA type.

TCRdb reprocessed the reads with MiXCR, giving one entry per CDR3 protein. This table has about 900,000 distinct CDR3 sequences, approximately 31% appearing once. The table lists this clonotype with a few counts. Its antigen is not identified. The germline gives CDR1 SGHAT, CDR2 FQDESV (reference sequence). The CDR3 is made up of 15 amino acids. Trimming removed 1 base from V and 5 bases from J; junction bases left unmatched: 6. Study-wide points: Across the ex vivo response, the dominant clonotypes were HLA-C-restricted CMV-specific TCR beta clonotypes.

The sequence derives from a human donor in good health (CMV status not recorded). Some clones in this sample may be carry-over from other donors' samples. The sequencing here drew on cultured CD8+ T cells from PBMCs, taken from culture after CMV antigen stimulation. V is TRBV11-1 and J is TRBJ2-5; TRBD1 matches 8 bases. The CDR3 loop reads CASSLVPGGPETQYF. Here the CDR3 DNA reads TGTGCCAGCAGCTTAGTCCCAGGGGGCCCGGAGACCCAGTACTTC.